These 25 T cell receptor beta chains share one sample of origin, sequenced in a study of shared clonotypes between healthy human individuals. The repertoire was sequenced with immunoSEQ multiplex PCR; TCRdb's copy has only in-frame clones and lacks some. The sample includes about a million clones, about 75% of them seen just once. The specimen sequenced was memory CD4+ T cells sorted from blood. Indicated subset: CD45RA-negative fraction. All receptors derive from a man aged 18 to 30 in good health.

This rearrangement joins TRBV9 to TRBJ1-5; D call uncertain. The ends were cut back, 4 bases at V and 8 bases at J, with 7 bases in the middle. Germline CDR1 is SGDLS and CDR2 is YYNGEE. This CDR3 has 11 amino acids. The CDR3 region is CASSPRKPQHF. The CDR3 DNA reads TGTGCCAGCAGCCCCCGAAAGCCCCAGCATTTT.

This clone has a handful of counts. The chain carries TRBV7-2 and TRBJ1-2; D uncertain. Trimming stripped 5 bases from V and 8 bases from J, with 9 bases between. The length of the CDR3 is 11 residues. Looked up from germline, CDR1 is SGHTA and CDR2 is FQGNSA. The CDR3 region is CASSEAWGYTF. The CDR3 region has the DNA TGTGCCAGCAGCGAGGCATGGGGCTACACCTTC.

The chain joins TRBV6-1 to TRBJ1-1; 7 bases agree with TRBD1. From germline, CDR1 is MNHNS and CDR2 SASEGT. The CDR3 has 19 residues. J lost 1 base, V lost 2 bases, and 16 bases had no gene match. Here the CDR3 reads CASSEFHGPRGQRNTEAFF. The CDR3 region has the DNA TGTGCCAGCAGTGAATTTCACGGCCCCCGGGGACAGCGGAACACTGAAGCTTTCTTT.

About this clone: At one end the junction does not follow the germline gene, possibly because of a read error. The CDR3 here is CASRQARHPTGELFF. CDR3 coding DNA: TGCGCCAGCAGACAAGCTCGGCACCCCACCGGGGAGCTGTTTTTT. The V gene is TRBV4-3, the J gene TRBJ2-2; D ambiguous. The CDR3 loop spans 15 amino acids. Germline V gene lookup returns CDR1 LGHNA and CDR2 YSLEER.

The chain is built from TRBV2 and TRBJ2-5, with TRBD2 matching over 8 bases. The CDR3 loop spans 15 amino acids. CDR1 and CDR2 from the germline V gene are SNHLY and FYNNEI. V was clipped by 0 bases and J by 2 bases; unmatched bases: 2. The CDR3 sequence: CASSEASGVQETQYF. CDR3 in DNA: TGTGCCAGCAGTGAAGCTAGCGGGGTTCAAGAGACCCAGTACTTC.

In its sample, this clone was seen a few times. The genes are TRBV30 and TRBJ2-3; the D is unclear. Germline CDR1 and CDR2: GTSNPN and SVGIG (reference sequence). The CDR3 length is 15 residues. The V end lost 2 bases, the J end lost 1 base, and 13 bases lay between the germline ends. DNA for the CDR3: TGTGCCTGGAGTCCTGAGGCAGGAGGCACAGATACGCAGTATTTT. It codes for CAWSPEAGGTDTQYF. Full variable domain (remainder filled in from reference TRBV30 and TRBJ2-3): SQTIHQWPATLVQPVGSPLSLECTVEGTSNPNLYWYRQAAGRGLQLLFYSVGIGQISSEVPQNLSASRPQDRQFILSSKKLLLSDSGFYLCAWSPEAGGTDTQYFGPGTRLTVL.

The CDR3 reads CASSFYSRGARLETQYF. The CDR3 DNA sequence: TGTGCCAGCAGCTTTTACTCGCGGGGCGCTAGATTGGAGACCCAGTACTTC. This chain uses TRBV5-5 with TRBJ2-5, with a possible D match to TRBD2 (6 bases). The V gene's germline CDR1 is SGHKS and CDR2 YYEKEE (reference sequence). This CDR3 is 17 amino acids long. V dropped 2 bases and J dropped 5 bases, with 22 bases sitting between them.

The gene calls are TRBV4-2 and TRBJ1-2; D is unclear. Germline V gene sequence: CDR1 LGHNA, CDR2 YNFKEQ. This CDR3 comprises 14 residues. The germline V and J ends were trimmed by 0 bases and 6 bases, with 11 bases remaining between them. The CDR3 bases are TGTGCCAGCAGCCAAGATGAGGGCGATGATGGCTACACCTTC. Amino acids: CASSQDEGDDGYTF.

CDR3 bases: TGTGCCAGCAGCTTCGACGGGACAGGCACAGATACGCAGTATTTT. Translation: CASSFDGTGTDTQYF. The chain joins TRBV11-2 to TRBJ2-3; TRBD1 matches 7 bases. In germline, CDR1 is SGHAT, CDR2 FQNNGV. CDR3 length: 15 residues. The V gene end was trimmed by 3 bases and the J gene end by 1 base; junction bases not matched to a gene: 4.

Note on this clone: The same CDR3 can be traced to other DNA sequences in this sample. J is TRBJ1-3 and V is TRBV5-4, with a weak D call TRBD1 (5 bases). The CDR3 spans 14 residues. Trimming shortened V by 0 bases and J by 1 base, and 5 bases separated the two germline ends. The germline V gene encodes CDR1 SGHNT and CDR2 YYREEE (reference sequence). The CDR3 nucleotides are TGTGCCAGCAGCTTGGCAGGGTCTGGAAACACCATATATTTT. It specifies CASSLAGSGNTIYF.

The chain uses TRBV6-6 and TRBJ1-5, with D possibly being TRBD1 (5 bases). Trimming shortened V by 7 bases and J by 2 bases, and 15 bases separated the two germline ends. There are 15 residues in the CDR3. Germline-derived CDR1 and CDR2 are MNHNY and SVGAGI (reference sequence). DNA of the CDR3: TGTGCCAGCACCCTAGGGGCCCTACGCAATCAGCCCCAGCATTTT. As protein: CASTLGALRNQPQHF.

The rearrangement links TRBV18 to TRBJ1-3, with D perhaps matching TRBD1 (6 bases). Germline lookup yields CDR1 KGHSH and CDR2 LQKENI. Between the trimmed V and J ends, which lost 3 bases and 0 bases, there was a span of 18 bases. The CDR3 runs to 18 residues. CDR3 nucleotide sequence: TGTGCCAGCTCACCTACACAGGGTACCCGTATCTCTGGAAACACCATATATTTT. It is translated as CASSPTQGTRISGNTIYF.

The chain employs TRBV15 and TRBJ2-7; D uncertain. Deletions cut 0 bases from V and 6 bases from J, with 6 bases between. Germline lookup yields CDR1 LNHNV and CDR2 YYDKDF (reference sequence). The length of the CDR3 is 12 residues. CDR3 nucleotide sequence: TGTGCCACCAGCAGAGATATAGGCGAGCAGTACTTC. As protein: CATSRDIGEQYF.

The chain recombines TRBV2 with TRBJ1-5; weak D call: TRBD1 (5 bases). Germline V gives CDR1 SNHLY, CDR2 FYNNEI. This CDR3 has 16 residues. Trimming pared 1 base from V and 0 bases from J, leaving 10 bases between. CDR3 coding DNA: TGTGCCAGCAGTGAAGACAGGACTTATAGCAATCAGCCCCAGCATTTT. Translated: CASSEDRTYSNQPQHF.

The chain has TRBV7-2 and TRBJ1-1; unclear D gene. Germline-derived CDR1 and CDR2 are SGHTA and FQGNSA. The V and J ends lost 5 bases and 5 bases respectively, with 15 bases between them. The CDR3 spans 14 residues. The CDR3 is CASSTDGLRTEAFF. The CDR3 DNA sequence: TGTGCCAGCAGCACGGACGGGTTGAGGACTGAAGCTTTCTTT.

In its sample, this clone was seen once. Different DNA sequences within this sample yield the same CDR3. This chain uses TRBV2 with TRBJ1-5; weak D call: TRBD1 (5 bases). Deletions cut 0 bases from V and 7 bases from J, with 10 bases between. Germline CDR1 SNHLY, CDR2 FYNNEI. The CDR3 covers 14 residues. CDR3 coding DNA: TGTGCCAGCAGTGAAGCTCGGGGCGGGCAGCCCCAGCATTTT. It codes for CASSEARGGQPQHF. Full variable domain (remainder filled in from reference TRBV2 and TRBJ1-5): EPEVTQTPSHQVTQMGQEVILRCVPISNHLYFYWYRQILGQKVEFLVSFYNNEISEKSEIFDDQFSVERPDGSNFTLKIRSTKLEDSAMYFCASSEARGGQPQHFGDGTRLSIL.

There are a few counts of this clone. V usage is TRBV18 and J usage is TRBJ2-2; D gene unclear. Trimming pared 5 bases from V and 0 bases from J, leaving 13 bases between. Germline V gene sequence: CDR1 KGHSH, CDR2 LQKENI. The CDR3 length is 16 residues. This chain's CDR3 is CASSAAISANTGELFF. The CDR3 DNA reads as TGTGCCAGCTCAGCAGCGATTTCCGCGAACACCGGGGAGCTGTTTTTT.

This chain uses TRBV30 with TRBJ1-1, with a tentative D call TRBD1 (6 bases). Germline CDR1 and CDR2: GTSNPN and SVGIG (reference sequence). Trimming removed 3 bases at V and 4 bases at J, with 12 bases between. The CDR3 spans 13 residues. Written as DNA, the CDR3 is TGTGCCTGGAGATTACAGGGAACCACTGAAGCTTTCTTT. It specifies CAWRLQGTTEAFF.

The sample holds one count of this clone. The rearrangement joins TRBV30 to TRBJ2-3, with TRBD2 identical over 13 bases. V lost 0 bases to trimming and J lost 3 bases; unmatched junction nucleotides: 3. This CDR3 is built from 16 residues. The germline V gene has CDR1 GTSNPN and CDR2 SVGIG (reference sequence). The CDR3 spells CAWSVGLAGYTDTQYF. DNA of the CDR3: TGTGCCTGGAGTGTGGGACTAGCGGGGTATACAGATACGCAGTATTTT.

V is TRBV4-1 and J is TRBJ2-6; TRBD1 might be the D (6 bases). From germline, CDR1 is MGHRA and CDR2 YSYEKL. V was clipped by 2 bases and J by 1 base, with 15 bases between them. The CDR3 covers 18 residues. In DNA, the CDR3 is TGCGCCAGCAGCCAAACACAGGGCTCCCCTTCTGGGGCCAACGTCCTGACTTTC. The encoded protein is CASSQTQGSPSGANVLTF.

This clone was detected a few times. Other DNA sequences in this sample translate to the same CDR3. The chain links TRBV10-3 to TRBJ2-7, with D unclear. Trimming pared 2 bases from V and 7 bases from J, leaving 6 bases between. The germline V gene encodes CDR1 ENHRY and CDR2 SYGVKD. CDR3 length: 11 amino acids. CDR3 protein: CAISESWEQYF. The CDR3 bases are TGTGCCATCAGTGAGAGCTGGGAGCAGTACTTC.

The chain couples TRBV29-1 to TRBJ1-5; 7 bases fit TRBD1. V was pared by 8 bases and J by 2 bases, with 9 bases of the junction left unmatched. Per germline, CDR1 SQVTM and CDR2 ANQGSEA. The CDR3 sequence is 14 residues long. The CDR3 DNA is TGCAGCCAGGGGGGGTCTAGAGGCAATCAGCCCCAGCATTTT. It yields the protein CSQGGSRGNQPQHF.

This clone was seen a handful of times. J is TRBJ1-1 and V is TRBV19, with D tentatively TRBD1 (5 bases). Trimming took 3 bases from V and 2 from J, leaving 7 bases between them. The CDR3 runs 13 residues. The germline gives CDR1 LNHDA, CDR2 SQIVND (reference sequence). The CDR3 reads CASSIGDNTEAFF. CDR3 nucleotide sequence: TGTGCCAGTAGTATTGGGGACAACACTGAAGCTTTCTTT.

The chain carries TRBV28 and TRBJ1-3; D unresolved. V was clipped by 3 bases and J by 7 bases, with 4 bases between them. The CDR3 is 11 residues long. Germline V CDR1 and CDR2: MDHEN, SYDVKM. CDR3 loop: CASSLSNTIYF. In DNA, the CDR3 is TGTGCCAGCAGTTTGAGTAACACCATATATTTT.

This clone was detected only a few times. The genes are TRBV14 and TRBJ2-2, with D possibly matching TRBD1 (6 bases). Germline values: CDR1 SGHDN, CDR2 FVKESK. There are 15 residues in the CDR3. V was pared by 1 base and J by 2 bases, with 8 bases between. The CDR3 loop reads CASSQARGNTGELFF. The CDR3 region has the DNA TGTGCCAGCAGCCAAGCCAGGGGCAACACCGGGGAGCTGTTTTTT. The full variable domain, completed using reference TRBV14 and TRBJ2-2, is EAGVTQFPSHSVIEKGQTVTLRCDPISGHDNLYWYRRVMGKEIKFLLHFVKESKQDESGMPNNRFLAERTGGTYSTLKVQPAELEDSGVYFCASSQARGNTGELFFGEGSRLTVL.